The 21 T cell receptor beta chains given below trace back to one sample, sequenced in a study of shared clonotypes between healthy human individuals. Only in-frame clones appear in the TCRdb table, and some are missing; sequencing was by immunoSEQ multiplex PCR. The sample records some 2.1 million clones, just under 95% being singletons. Naivety among CD8 cells was defined by CD45RO negativity and positive CCR7 selection, thereby excluding terminally differentiated effector memory CD45RA+ cells. Sequencing was performed on naive CD8+ T cells sorted from blood. The receptors shown here come from a man in his late teens or twenties in good health.

CDR3: CASSQETGFREKLFF. DNA for the CDR3: TGCGCCAGCAGCCAAGAGACAGGGTTCCGAGAAAAACTGTTTTTT. V is TRBV4-3 and J is TRBJ1-4; TRBD1 matches 7 bases. Germline loops: CDR1 LGHNA, CDR2 YSLEER. The CDR3 is 15 amino acids. J gave up 8 bases and V 0 bases, and 6 bases lay outside the gene matches.

The chain carries TRBV19 and TRBJ2-5, with D uncertain. The CDR3 has 14 amino acids. V gave up 1 base and J gave up 1 base, with 7 bases separating them. CDR1 is LNHDA and CDR2 is SQIVND in the germline V gene (reference sequence). The CDR3: CASSIVASQETQYF. The CDR3 bases are TGTGCCAGTAGTATAGTGGCCAGCCAAGAGACCCAGTACTTC.

As for this clone: Other DNA sequences in this specimen translate into the identical CDR3. This chain uses TRBV6-5 with TRBJ2-5; tentatively, D is TRBD2 (6 bases). The CDR3 loop spans 14 amino acids. Germline V gene sequence: CDR1 MNHEY, CDR2 SVGAGI. V lost 2 bases and J 3 bases, leaving 10 bases between the germline ends. The CDR3 sequence is CASSYTGEEETQYF. For the CDR3, the DNA is TGTGCCAGCAGTTACACGGGGGAGGAAGAGACCCAGTACTTC.

As concerns this clone: Other nucleotide sequences in the sample specify the same CDR3. The chain uses TRBV29-1 and TRBJ1-2; the D gene is possibly TRBD1 (6 bases). The ends were cut back, 3 bases at V and 3 bases at J, with 8 bases in the middle. There are 12 residues in the CDR3. The germline CDR1 and CDR2 sequences are SQVTM and ANQGSEA. The CDR3 sequence is CSVDPGDYGYTF. In DNA, the CDR3 is TGCAGCGTTGATCCAGGGGACTATGGCTACACCTTC.

In this sample, this clone turned up once. The gene calls are TRBV29-1 and TRBJ2-7; TRBD1 matches at 9 bases. CDR3 length equals 15 residues. V shed 8 bases and J 0 bases; nucleotides not matched to a gene: 11. The germline V gene has CDR1 SQVTM and CDR2 ANQGSEA. CDR3 residues: CSFLRGTGFSYEQYF. CDR3 bases: TGCAGCTTCCTTCGAGGGACAGGGTTCTCCTACGAGCAGTACTTC.

The rearrangement joins TRBV28 to TRBJ2-1, with 11 bases lining up with TRBD1. The CDR3 loop spans 18 amino acids. Germline lookup yields CDR1 MDHEN and CDR2 SYDVKM. With 2 bases clipped from V and 10 bases from J, the junction kept 16 bases outside the gene matches. CDR3 amino acids: CASSLTASVGQGVGEQFF. In DNA, the CDR3 is TGTGCCAGCAGTTTAACTGCGTCAGTGGGACAGGGGGTTGGCGAGCAGTTCTTC.

This chain joins TRBV27 and TRBJ2-2; D gene uncertain. The CDR3 loop spans 15 amino acids. V dropped 3 bases and J dropped 2 bases, with 10 bases sitting between them. The germline V gene encodes CDR1 MNHEY and CDR2 SMNVEV (reference sequence). Written as DNA, the CDR3 is TGTGCCAGCAGTTTTTACTTCTCTAACACCGGGGAGCTGTTTTTT. Its protein product is CASSFYFSNTGELFF.

The chain employs TRBV23-1 and TRBJ1-1; no clear D. TRBV23-1 is an ORF, with its function uncertain. This CDR3 region has 15 residues. V was pared by 2 bases and J by 1 base, with 11 bases between. The CDR3 sequence is CASSQGSVGNTEAFF. Here the CDR3 DNA reads TGCGCCAGCAGTCAAGGTTCGGTGGGGAACACTGAAGCTTTCTTT.

The chain carries TRBV2 and TRBJ1-6; perhaps TRBD1 as D (5 bases). Germline CDR1 SNHLY, CDR2 FYNNEI. CDR3 length equals 17 residues. The ends were cut back, 8 bases at V and 0 bases at J, with 17 bases in the middle. In DNA, the CDR3 is TGTGCCAGCGGGGAAGACAGACCATACTCCTATAATTCACCCCTCCACTTT. Protein: CASGEDRPYSYNSPLHF.

In its sample, this clone was seen once. The chain has TRBV28 and TRBJ2-7; 10 nucleotides align to TRBD1. The V and J ends lost 3 bases and 3 bases, in that order; junction bases with no gene match: 5. CDR3 size: 15 residues. The V gene's germline CDR1 is MDHEN and CDR2 SYDVKM. Written as DNA, the CDR3 is TGTGCCAGCAGTTTCCCGGGACAGGGGAACTACGAGCAGTACTTC. It is translated as CASSFPGQGNYEQYF.

The gene calls are TRBV5-1 and TRBJ2-5; D is undetermined. Germline CDR1 reads SGHRS; CDR2 reads YFSETQ. The CDR3 loop spans 13 amino acids. The germline V and J ends were trimmed by 2 bases and 4 bases, with 9 bases remaining between them. CDR3 nucleotide sequence: TGCGCCAGCAGCTTCGGAACATCAGAGACCCAGTACTTC. It encodes CASSFGTSETQYF.

To note about this clone: This could be a read error, since a much larger clone is one nucleotide away. The sample carries other DNA sequences with the same CDR3. The CDR3 here is CASRYGNTEAFF. The CDR3 nucleotides are TGTGCCAGCAGGTACGGGAACACTGAAGCTTTCTTT. The gene calls are TRBV27 and TRBJ1-1, with D uncertain. The V gene lost 6 bases and the J gene lost 1 base, with 6 bases spanning the gap. CDR1 and CDR2 (germline): MNHEY, SMNVEV (reference sequence). The CDR3 extends over 12 amino acids.

Written as DNA, the CDR3 is TGTGCCATCAGTCCGACAGGGAACTCCTACAATGAGCAGTTCTTC. Its protein product is CAISPTGNSYNEQFF. The chain combines TRBV10-3 with TRBJ2-1; 7 positions match TRBD1. Trimming at V came to 5 bases and at J to 0 bases, leaving 4 bases not matched to a gene. The CDR3 runs 15 residues. Germline V gene data show CDR1 as ENHRY and CDR2 as SYGVKD.

The V gene is TRBV28, the J gene TRBJ1-6; no definite D call. The CDR3 covers 13 residues. The germline gives CDR1 MDHEN, CDR2 SYDVKM. The germline V and J ends were trimmed by 6 bases and 6 bases, with 9 bases remaining between them. CDR3 in DNA: TGTGCCAGCAGCGGCAGTACTAATTCACCCCTCCACTTT. This sequence encodes CASSGSTNSPLHF.

The chain links TRBV5-4 to TRBJ1-5; D uncertain. CDR1 SGHNT and CDR2 YYREEE come from the germline V gene (reference sequence). Trimming cost V 0 bases and J 5 bases, with 6 bases left between them. CDR3 length: 13 amino acids. CDR3 in amino acids: CASSLDRDQPQHF. DNA of the CDR3: TGTGCCAGCAGCTTGGACCGAGATCAGCCCCAGCATTTT.

This sequence joins TRBV19 and TRBJ2-7, with D perhaps TRBD1 (5 bases). Per germline, CDR1 LNHDA and CDR2 SQIVND (reference sequence). Deletions cut 5 bases from V and 2 bases from J, with 10 bases between. The CDR3 runs 13 residues. The CDR3 nucleotides are TGTGCCAGTAGTCAGTCGACAGCCTACGAGCAGTACTTC. Its translation is CASSQSTAYEQYF.

The rearrangement uses TRBV2 and TRBJ1-5; D possibly corresponds to TRBD1 (5 bases). The CDR3 totals 17 residues. V was trimmed by 3 bases and J by 2 bases, leaving 17 bases between them. Germline CDR1 reads SNHLY; CDR2 reads FYNNEI. CDR3 in amino acids: CASSDLYRTQGNQPQHF. The CDR3 nucleotides read TGTGCCAGCAGTGACCTTTACAGGACCCAGGGCAATCAGCCCCAGCATTTT.

The chain recombines TRBV4-1 with TRBJ1-1; tentatively, D is TRBD1 (6 bases). CDR3 length: 14 residues. Trimming took 4 bases from V and 6 from J, leaving 15 bases between them. Germline V gives CDR1 MGHRA, CDR2 YSYEKL. The DNA for the CDR3 is TGCGCCAGCAGCCCCTTGTCCGGACAGCCTGAAGCTTTCTTT. It translates to CASSPLSGQPEAFF.

The rearrangement joins TRBV9 to TRBJ2-6; a weak D match, TRBD1 (6 bases). CDR1 SGDLS and CDR2 YYNGEE come from the germline V gene. V was trimmed by 7 bases and J by 1 base, leaving 15 bases between them. This CDR3 region has 16 residues. The CDR3 nucleotides are TGTGCCAGCGAGGACAGCGACCCTTCTGGGGCCAACGTCCTGACTTTC. Translating gives CASEDSDPSGANVLTF.

The rearrangement joins TRBV10-2 to TRBJ2-1; perhaps TRBD2 as D (5 bases). CDR3 size: 14 residues. From germline, CDR1 is WSHSY and CDR2 SAAADI. The ends were cut back, 7 bases at V and 5 bases at J, with 15 bases in the middle. The CDR3 bases are TGCGCCAGCATCCCTAGCCCCGAAGACAATGAGCAGTTCTTC. As protein: CASIPSPEDNEQFF.

The V call is TRBV30, the J call TRBJ2-7, with 8 nucleotides matching TRBD1. This CDR3 has 14 residues. V gave up 2 bases and J gave up 2 bases; unmatched junction bases: 5. The V gene's germline CDR1 is GTSNPN and CDR2 SVGIG (reference sequence). The chain's CDR3 is CAWSLGQGAYEQYF. The CDR3 coding sequence is TGTGCCTGGAGTTTAGGACAGGGAGCCTACGAGCAGTACTTC.